This paragraph reports one T cell receptor (beta chain). The data are from a study of T-cell reconstitution after alpha-beta-depleted transplantation in children. A TCRbeta library incorporating unique molecular identifiers was prepared. TCRdb independently ran MiXCR on the PCR reads; one entry per CDR3 protein. The repertoire holds about 310,000 distinct CDR3 sequences, approximately 23% seen once, with approximately 10% in the top ten. Germline CDR1 DFQATT, CDR2 SNEGSKA (reference sequence). Trimming took 6 bases from V and 4 from J, leaving 16 bases between them. CDR3 length: 14 residues. The V gene is TRBV20-1, the J gene TRBJ2-4, with D possibly matching TRBD2 (6 bases). The sample in question was PBMCs, mostly from graft donor cells, obtained 180 days after TCRalphabeta/CD19-depleted stem cell transplant. This receptor was identified in a male patient younger than 18 who had a stem cell transplant for acute lymphoblastic leukemia, so the T cells may come from the graft donor. The CDR3 loop is CSALAPSGKNIQYF. The CDR3 DNA reads TGCAGTGCCCTAGCGCCTTCCGGGAAAAACATTCAGTACTTC.